Shown below are 14 T cell receptor beta chains from a single sample sequenced in a study of T cell changes during pregnancy in multiple sclerosis. The table came from immunoSEQ multiplex PCR; TCRdb's copy has only in-frame clones and leaves some out. The data hold about 52,000 clones, with roughly 92% observed a single time. The source was CD4+ T cells from peripheral blood mononuclear cells, collected before pregnancy. The receptors derive from a female donor with multiple sclerosis, enrolled in a pregnancy study.

This clone was counted a single time. The V and J genes are TRBV11-2 and TRBJ1-4, with D possibly being TRBD1 (5 bases). The ends were cut back, 11 bases at V and 0 bases at J, with 16 bases in the middle. Germline V gene lookup returns CDR1 SGHAT and CDR2 FQNNGV. The CDR3 extends over 15 amino acids. The CDR3 reads CAPEGPDATNEKLFF. The CDR3 DNA sequence: TGTGCCCCGGAGGGGCCCGATGCAACTAATGAAAAACTGTTTTTT.

The V call is TRBV4-1, the J call TRBJ2-5; tentative D call: TRBD1 (6 bases). The CDR3 runs 15 residues. V dropped 0 bases and J dropped 4 bases, with 12 bases sitting between them. Per germline, CDR1 MGHRA and CDR2 YSYEKL. The CDR3 DNA is TGCGCCAGCAGCCAAGATCTTACAGGGAGAGAGACCCAGTACTTC. Its translation is CASSQDLTGRETQYF.

This chain connects TRBV6-4 to TRBJ1-1; D call uncertain. Per the germline V gene, CDR1 is MRHNA and CDR2 is SNTAGT. V was pared by 4 bases and J by 8 bases, with 14 bases between. This CDR3 region has 13 residues. Here the CDR3 reads CASSAGGLSEAFF. CDR3 nucleotides: TGTGCCAGCAGTGCAGGAGGTTTATCCGAAGCTTTCTTT.

This clone came up once. This chain joins TRBV10-2 and TRBJ2-7; tentative D call: TRBD2 (6 bases). This CDR3 comprises 17 residues. Germline loops: CDR1 WSHSY, CDR2 SAAADI. The ends were cut back, 0 bases at V and 0 bases at J, with 15 bases in the middle. CDR3 loop: CASSESGVGTSSYEQYF. In nucleotides, the CDR3 is TGCGCCAGCAGTGAGTCGGGGGTAGGGACTTCCTCCTACGAGCAGTACTTC.

The genes are TRBV4-1 and TRBJ2-6; 7 nucleotides match TRBD2. CDR3 size: 20 residues. Germline lookup yields CDR1 MGHRA and CDR2 YSYEKL. Trimming removed 7 bases from V and 0 bases from J; junction bases left unmatched: 18. The CDR3 DNA reads TGCGCCAGCACCGCAAGGGAGGGCACAAGGACTTACTCTGGGGCCAACGTCCTGACTTTC. The encoded protein is CASTAREGTRTYSGANVLTF.

The V call is TRBV29-1, the J call TRBJ2-7, with D maybe TRBD1 (5 bases). Trimming left V 3 bases short and J 2 bases short, with 20 bases between. Germline V gene sequence: CDR1 SQVTM, CDR2 ANQGSEA. The CDR3 has 16 residues. CDR3 sequence reads: CSVDSLLGLVTYEQYF. In DNA form, the CDR3 reads TGCAGCGTTGATAGCTTATTGGGGCTAGTTACCTACGAGCAGTACTTC.

In nucleotides, the CDR3 is TGTGCCAGCAGCGCCCCGCTGGTGGGAGTAAACACCGGGGAGCTGTTTTTT. Residues: CASSAPLVGVNTGELFF. J is TRBJ2-2 and V is TRBV9; weak D call: TRBD2 (5 bases). Germline V gene sequence: CDR1 SGDLS, CDR2 YYNGEE. Trimming removed 3 bases from V and 2 bases from J, with 17 bases in between. The CDR3 totals 17 residues.

The gene calls are TRBV6-1 and TRBJ2-4, with D possibly TRBD2 on 6 matching bases. Trimming took 5 bases from V and 9 from J, leaving 14 bases between them. Per germline, CDR1 MNHNS and CDR2 SASEGT. The CDR3 contains 13 residues. CDR3 DNA: TGTGCCAGCAGTTCGGAGGGTAGCGGCATTCAGTACTTC. Translated, it gives CASSSEGSGIQYF.

The V call is TRBV27, the J call TRBJ2-1; weak D call: TRBD2 (6 bases). CDR1 is MNHEY and CDR2 is SMNVEV in the germline V gene (reference sequence). The CDR3 is 13 residues long. V lost 2 bases to trimming and J lost 12 bases, with 14 bases between them. Written as DNA, the CDR3 is TGTGCCAGCAGTTTAATAGGCGGAGCGGGGCAGTTCTTC. Translating it yields CASSLIGGAGQFF.

The chain joins TRBV6-5 to TRBJ2-2; D uncertain. V was shortened by 2 bases and J by 1 base, with 5 bases between the two germline ends. CDR1 is MNHEY, CDR2 SVGAGI, per germline. CDR3 length: 14 amino acids. The CDR3 spells CASSYRWNTGELFF. CDR3 sequence (DNA): TGTGCCAGCAGTTACCGGTGGAACACCGGGGAGCTGTTTTTT.

J is TRBJ2-7 and V is TRBV7-8, with D perhaps TRBD2 (6 bases). V was pared by 1 base and J by 0 bases, with 10 bases between. Germline-derived CDR1 and CDR2 are SGHVS and FQNEAQ. CDR3 length: 15 residues. In DNA, the CDR3 is TGTGCCAGCAGCTTAGAAGGGACTGGCTCCTACGAGCAGTACTTC. Amino acid sequence: CASSLEGTGSYEQYF.

The CDR3 DNA is TGTGCCAGCAGTCCGAGGGGGCAAGGGGGCAATCAGCCCCAGCATTTT. It yields the protein CASSPRGQGGNQPQHF. The J gene is TRBJ1-5, the V gene TRBV27; the match to TRBD1 covers 7 bases. CDR1 is MNHEY and CDR2 is SMNVEV in the germline V gene (reference sequence). The CDR3 covers 16 residues. Germline trimming cut 5 bases from V and 2 bases from J; bases unmatched to any gene: 9.

The chain employs TRBV5-1 and TRBJ1-3; D ambiguous. Germline-derived CDR1 and CDR2 are SGHRS and YFSETQ. CDR3 length: 17 residues. Trimming stripped 0 bases from V and 0 bases from J, with 13 bases between. The CDR3 DNA reads as TGCGCCAGCAGCTTGGTGGAGGGCGTAAGCTCTGGAAACACCATATATTTT. It encodes CASSLVEGVSSGNTIYF.

J is TRBJ2-2 and V is TRBV5-1; a weak D match, TRBD2 (5 bases). Trimming cost V 4 bases and J 2 bases, with 21 bases left between them. Germline CDR1 and CDR2: SGHRS and YFSETQ. The CDR3 sequence is 18 residues long. The CDR3: CASSPAGVAWSNTGELFF. DNA for the CDR3: TGCGCCAGCAGCCCCGCCGGGGTCGCCTGGTCTAACACCGGGGAGCTGTTTTTT. Full variable domain (missing parts from reference TRBV5-1 and TRBJ2-2): KAGVTQTPRYLIKTRGQQVTLSCSPISGHRSVSWYQQTPGQGLQFLFEYFSETQRNKGNFPGRFSGRQFSNSRSEMNVSTLELGDSALYLCASSPAGVAWSNTGELFFGEGSRLTVL.